This is a list of T cell receptor beta chains from one sample in a study of beta chain features in type 1 diabetes. Produced via immunoSEQ multiplex PCR; TCRdb's table is partial and in-frame only. The sample carries about 340,000 clones, roughly 8.8% recorded once. The sample was central memory CD4+ T cells from blood. These receptors were taken from a man between 25 and 39 years old with type 1 diabetes. CDR3s include the opening cysteine and the closing phenylalanine or tryptophan. The D gene is left open where the match is weak. Clone sizes are given selectively: once, few, many, or a class where the clone is expanded.

clone_size	v_call	d_call	j_call	cdr3_nt	cdr3_aa
few	TRBV6-6	-	TRBJ2-5	TGTGCCAGCAGTTACTCCCTCTGGCAAGAGACCCAGTACTTC	CASSYSLWQETQYF
few	TRBV5-1	TRBD1	TRBJ2-5	TGCGCCAGCAGCGTAGGACAGGGACAAGAGACCCAGTACTTC	CASSVGQGQETQYF
-	TRBV6-5	-	TRBJ1-2	TGTGCCAGCAGCGACGGGGCAGATATCTATGGCTACACCTTC	CASSDGADIYGYTF
few	TRBV11-2	-	TRBJ2-1	TGTGCCAGCAGCCCCCCCGGGCCGAGGAGGAATGAGCAGTTCTTC	CASSPPGPRRNEQFF
-	TRBV6-8	TRBD2	TRBJ2-5	TGTGCCAGCAGTTATGGATTGCTAGCGGGAAAGGAGACCCAGTACTTC	CASSYGLLAGKETQYF
few	TRBV2	TRBD2	TRBJ2-3	TGTGCCAGCAGTGAAGTGGCGGGGGGTCCTGGTACGCAGTATTTT	CASSEVAGGPGTQYF
-	TRBV30	-	TRBJ2-2	TGTGCCTGGTGGGGCACCGGGGAGCTGTTTTTT	CAWWGTGELFF
-	TRBV2	-	TRBJ2-3	TGTGCCAGCAGGCCGCCTTTCAGCACAGATACGCAGTATTTT	CASRPPFSTDTQYF
-	TRBV11-3	-	TRBJ2-1	TGTGCCAGCAGCAAGTACAGGAATAGTGAGCAGTTCTTC	CASSKYRNSEQFF
few	TRBV27	-	TRBJ2-5	TGTGCCAGCAGTTGGTCGGCAACCCTGGAGACCCAGTACTTC	CASSWSATLETQYF
few	TRBV5-1	TRBD2	TRBJ2-7	TGCGCCAGCAGCTTGGCCACGGGGGGAGAGCAGTACTTC	CASSLATGGEQYF
few	TRBV7-2	-	TRBJ2-1	TGTGCCAGCAGCTTAAACTTGGACGGCCACAATGAGCAGTTCTTC	CASSLNLDGHNEQFF
few	TRBV4-3	-	TRBJ2-3	TGCGCCAGCAGCCAAGAGGCCGGGACACCATACGGGACAGATACGCAGTATTTT	CASSQEAGTPYGTDTQYF
few	TRBV5-4	TRBD2	TRBJ2-3	TGTGCCAGCAGCTTAGCGGGGGGTCTAGATACGCAGTATTTT	CASSLAGGLDTQYF
-	TRBV28	-	TRBJ1-1	TGTGCCAGCAGTTTAGTGAAGCGCGGGGCTTTCTTT	CASSLVKRGAFF
-	TRBV27	TRBD1	TRBJ2-5	TGTGCCAGCAGTTTATCCCGGACAGGTCCTCAAGAGACCCAGTACTTC	CASSLSRTGPQETQYF
many	TRBV28	-	TRBJ2-7	TGTGCCAGCAGTTTACCGCCTGCGTTGGCTGCCGACGAGCAGTACTTC	CASSLPPALAADEQYF
few	TRBV11-2	-	TRBJ2-6	TGTGCCAGCAGCTTACTCCGGGGGTCCAACGTCCTGACTTTC	CASSLLRGSNVLTF
-	TRBV5-5	-	TRBJ1-2	TGTGCCAGCAGCTTGGAGACAGGCTATGGCTACACCTTC	CASSLETGYGYTF
-	TRBV7-2	-	TRBJ2-5	TGTGCCAGCAGCTTCGGCGGGCGGGCCGTGGAGACCCAGTACTTC	CASSFGGRAVETQYF
-	TRBV4-2	-	TRBJ1-1	TGTGCCAGCAGCCCGGACAGCTTGAACACTGAAGCTTTCTTT	CASSPDSLNTEAFF
many	TRBV21-1	-	TRBJ1-4	TGTGCCAGCAGCATGGGGACAGGGCGGCTAGTTGAAAAACTGTTTTTT	CASSMGTGRLVEKLFF
few	TRBV9	-	TRBJ2-7	TGTGCCAGCAGCGTAGACCCCGGGGGCAGCTACGAGCAGTACTTC	CASSVDPGGSYEQYF
few	TRBV27	-	TRBJ2-6	TGTGCCAGCAGTTTATCGGCTCCGGACCCAGTCCTGACTTTC	CASSLSAPDPVLTF
few	TRBV7-9	-	TRBJ2-1	TGTGCCAGCATCCCGTGGGATGAGCAGTTCTTC	CASIPWDEQFF
-	TRBV6-5	TRBD1	TRBJ2-7	TGTGCCAGCAGGTCCGGGACAGGGATGTTCTACGAGCAGTACTTC	CASRSGTGMFYEQYF
-	TRBV25-1	TRBD1	TRBJ2-7	TGTGCCAGCGGTCCCGGACAGGGGAGACACGAGCAGTACTTC	CASGPGQGRHEQYF
few	TRBV5-1	TRBD1	TRBJ1-2	TGCGCCAGCAGCTGGGACAGGGGAAAAGACTATGGCTACACCTTC	CASSWDRGKDYGYTF
many	TRBV29-1	TRBD1	TRBJ2-7	TGCAGCGTTGAAGACGGGACAGGGGACGAGCAGTACTTC	CSVEDGTGDEQYF
many	TRBV16	-	TRBJ2-4	TGTGCCAGCAGCCAGTACAACATTCAGTACTTC	CASSQYNIQYF
-	TRBV11-2	-	TRBJ1-1	TGTGCCAGCAGTGGGGAGACTGAAGCTTTCTTT	CASSGETEAFF
many	TRBV7-2	TRBD2	TRBJ2-6	TGTGCCAGCAGCACTAGCGGGGGGGCTGGGGCCAACGTCCTGACTTTC	CASSTSGGAGANVLTF
few	TRBV6-6	-	TRBJ1-2	TGTGCCAGCAGGACCCTACAGGGAGCCCTATCTGGCTACACCTTC	CASRTLQGALSGYTF
few	TRBV5-1	TRBD1	TRBJ1-6	TGCGCCAGCAGCTTGACGACGGGACAGGGTGGTTCACCCCTCCACTTT	CASSLTTGQGGSPLHF
many	TRBV9	-	TRBJ2-6	TGTGCCAGCAGCGTAGTGGGTTCTGGGGCCAACGTCCTGACTTTC	CASSVVGSGANVLTF
many	TRBV7-2	-	TRBJ1-2	TGTGCCAGCAGCCCATACCAGAATAACTATGGCTACACCTTC	CASSPYQNNYGYTF
few	TRBV2	-	TRBJ2-4	TGTGCCAGCACCAGGGACCAAAACATTCAGTACTTC	CASTRDQNIQYF